Presented here are 25 T cell receptor beta chains from one specimen sequenced in a study of beta chain features in type 1 diabetes. Study conclusions and caveats: There was a moderate but significant shortening of TCRB CDR3s in all four CD4+ subsets of Type 1 diabetes patients.

Reverse transcription of all isolated RNA meant that expressed TCRB transcripts were sequenced. Data came from immunoSEQ multiplex PCR; TCRdb stores just in-frame clones and leaves some out. This sample has around 360,000 clones, with 10% to 15% found just once. Their recognized antigens are unknown. Sequenced sample: naive CD4+ T cells from blood. These receptors all stem from a woman aged 18-30 years with type 1 diabetes.

This clone occurred a few times. V and J are TRBV28 and TRBJ2-3; 10 positions match TRBD2. J was trimmed by 14 bases and V by 8 bases; bases with no gene match: 13. The CDR3 contains 13 residues. CDR1 is MDHEN, CDR2 SYDVKM, per germline. In DNA, the CDR3 is TGTGCCAGCGTCCCTAGCGGGAGAACATTATGGTATTTT. This sequence encodes CASVPSGRTLWYF.

The rearrangement links TRBV7-2 to TRBJ2-2, with D possibly TRBD2 on 5 matching bases. V dropped 5 bases and J dropped 6 bases, with 13 bases sitting between them. Germline-derived CDR1 and CDR2 are SGHTA and FQGNSA. The CDR3 sequence is 14 residues long. DNA of the CDR3: TGTGCCAGCAGCCACTCCCGGGGTTCCGGGGAGCTGTTTTTT. Translated: CASSHSRGSGELFF.

This clone was found a few times. The chain is built from TRBV29-1 and TRBJ2-1, with 14 bases matching TRBD2. Germline CDR1 reads SQVTM; CDR2 reads ANQGSEA. This CDR3 region has 17 residues. V dropped 7 bases and J dropped 0; count of bases not matched to a gene: 8. The DNA of the CDR3 is TGCAGCGGAGGGACTAGCGGGGGTCGATACTCCTACAATGAGCAGTTCTTC. Protein: CSGGTSGGRYSYNEQFF.

This clone was observed a few times. The chain combines TRBV9 with TRBJ2-1, with TRBD2 as a possible D gene (5 bases). Between the trimmed V and J ends, which lost 2 bases and 2 bases, there was a span of 14 bases. CDR1 is SGDLS and CDR2 is YYNGEE in the germline V gene. The CDR3 consists of 16 residues. CDR3 bases: TGTGCCAGCAGCGTTGGCCACGCGGGCGCCTACAATGAGCAGTTCTTC. Protein sequence: CASSVGHAGAYNEQFF.

The chain couples TRBV29-1 to TRBJ2-1; 14 nucleotides match TRBD2. Per the germline V gene, CDR1 is SQVTM and CDR2 is ANQGSEA. This CDR3 comprises 17 residues. The V segment lost 5 bases and the J segment 4 bases; nucleotides outside the gene matches: 10. CDR3 DNA: TGCAGCGTTACCCCCGGGACTAGCGGGAGAATTTACAATGAGCAGTTCTTC. Its protein product is CSVTPGTSGRIYNEQFF.

This clone has only a few counts. The chain is built from TRBV18 and TRBJ2-3, with D uncertain. Germline V gene lookup returns CDR1 KGHSH and CDR2 LQKENI. Between the trimmed V and J ends, which lost 6 bases and 2 bases, there was a span of 6 bases. The CDR3 covers 12 residues. DNA of the CDR3: TGTGCCAGCTCGCGCCCCACAGATACGCAGTATTTT. It yields the protein CASSRPTDTQYF.

The chain recombines TRBV14 with TRBJ1-4; D unresolved. V lost 3 bases to trimming and J lost 0 bases, with 11 bases between them. CDR3 length equals 16 residues. Per the germline V gene, CDR1 is SGHDN and CDR2 is FVKESK. CDR3: CASSHTADPTNEKLFF. CDR3 sequence (DNA): TGTGCCAGCAGCCACACAGCGGACCCAACTAATGAAAAACTGTTTTTT.

This clone has only a few counts. The chain recombines TRBV4-3 with TRBJ2-7; no clear D gene. The germline gives CDR1 LGHNA, CDR2 YSLEER. The CDR3 runs to 13 residues. The V end lost 4 bases, the J end lost 4 bases, and 11 bases lay between the germline ends. CDR3: CASSRTTGYEQYF. CDR3 coding DNA: TGCGCCAGCAGCCGTACGACTGGGTACGAGCAGTACTTC.

This clone showed up just a few times. The V and J genes are TRBV30 and TRBJ1-1; 9 bases match TRBD1. CDR3 length equals 14 residues. J was trimmed by 4 bases and V by 3 bases; bases with no gene match: 6. From germline, CDR1 is GTSNPN and CDR2 SVGIG (reference sequence). CDR3 DNA sequence: TGTGCCTGGAGGGGCCCGACAGGGGGCACTGAAGCTTTCTTT. Its translation is CAWRGPTGGTEAFF.

This clone was observed a handful of times. CDR3 sequence: CASSSAGTSGRNIQYF. In DNA, the CDR3 is TGTGCCAGCAGCTCGGCAGGGACTAGCGGGAGAAACATTCAGTACTTC. The gene calls are TRBV7-2 and TRBJ2-4; 14 bases fit TRBD2. Per the germline V gene, CDR1 is SGHTA and CDR2 is FQGNSA. This CDR3 has 16 amino acids. V was pared by 4 bases and J by 6 bases, with 5 bases of the junction left unmatched.

This clone showed up just a few times. V usage is TRBV21-1 and J usage is TRBJ2-5; the table's TRBD2 call for D was not verified on the DNA. TRBV21-1 is noted as a pseudogene. The CDR3 contains 16 residues. Written as DNA, the CDR3 is TGTGCCAGCAGCAATCCCCAGGGAGGGCCCAGGGTCCCCCAGTACTTC. It is translated as CASSNPQGGPRVPQYF.

The J gene is TRBJ2-3, the V gene TRBV30; possibly TRBD2 for D (5 bases). The germline CDR1 and CDR2 sequences are GTSNPN and SVGIG (reference sequence). The CDR3 contains 14 residues. V lost 2 bases, J lost 6 bases, and 15 bases lay in between. In DNA form, the CDR3 reads TGTGCCTGGAGTAAAAGCGGTTACGAGGATACGCAGTATTTT. Translating gives CAWSKSGYEDTQYF.

The genes are TRBV30 and TRBJ2-7, with 14 bases that match TRBD2. The CDR3 is 17 residues long. V shed 3 bases, J shed 2 bases, and the junction held 9 bases outside the gene matches. Germline CDR1 reads GTSNPN; CDR2 reads SVGIG (reference sequence). CDR3 region: CAWSIGTSGSIAYEQYF. CDR3 coding DNA: TGTGCCTGGAGCATCGGGACTAGCGGGAGCATCGCCTACGAGCAGTACTTC.

There are a few counts of this clone. This sequence joins TRBV7-6 and TRBJ1-6; D is possibly TRBD1 (5 bases). Germline V lookup: CDR1 SGHVS, CDR2 FNYEAQ. Between the trimmed V and J ends, which lost 2 bases and 6 bases, there was a span of 14 bases. The CDR3 runs 16 residues. The CDR3 region is CASSLFQGGFNSPLHF. In DNA form, the CDR3 reads TGTGCCAGCAGCTTATTCCAGGGAGGGTTTAATTCACCCCTCCACTTT.

Comment on this clone: The same CDR3 is also encoded by other DNA sequences in this sample. This sequence joins TRBV5-1 and TRBJ2-5; 7 bases match TRBD1. This CDR3 region has 14 residues. Trimming cost V 2 bases and J 4 bases; bases outside gene matches: 5. Germline V gene lookup returns CDR1 SGHRS and CDR2 YFSETQ. The CDR3 nucleotides are TGCGCCAGCAGCTTACAGGGGATGGGAGAGACCCAGTACTTC. It is translated as CASSLQGMGETQYF.

This clone has just a few counts. V and J are TRBV19 and TRBJ1-1; possible D gene TRBD1, 6 bases. CDR3 length: 14 residues. V was clipped by 6 bases and J by 4 bases, with 15 bases between them. From germline, CDR1 is LNHDA and CDR2 SQIVND (reference sequence). This chain's CDR3 is CASRPLGAATEAFF. CDR3 sequence (DNA): TGTGCCAGTAGACCGTTGGGGGCCGCCACTGAAGCTTTCTTT.

This clone was seen only a few times. V gene TRBV20-1 combines with J gene TRBJ2-7; unclear D gene. Per germline, CDR1 DFQATT and CDR2 SNEGSKA (reference sequence). CDR3 length equals 11 residues. Between the trimmed V and J ends, which lost 5 bases and 2 bases, there was a span of 7 bases. In DNA, the CDR3 is TGCAGTGCTGATGACACCTACGAGCAGTACTTC. This encodes CSADDTYEQYF.

This clone was counted only a few times. V usage is TRBV14 and J usage is TRBJ2-1; D is undetermined. This CDR3 region has 12 residues. V shed 4 bases and J shed 10 bases, with 11 bases lying between them. The germline CDR1 and CDR2 sequences are SGHDN and FVKESK. The CDR3 DNA follows: TGTGCCAGCAGCCGTTCTGGGCCCGAGCAGTTCTTC. It codes for CASSRSGPEQFF. Based on the CDR3 plus reference TRBV14 and TRBJ2-1, the full variable domain is EAGVTQFPSHSVIEKGQTVTLRCDPISGHDNLYWYRRVMGKEIKFLLHFVKESKQDESGMPNNRFLAERTGGTYSTLKVQPAELEDSGVYFCASSRSGPEQFFGPGTRLTVL.

This clone was counted only a few times. V gene TRBV2 combines with J gene TRBJ2-3; D remains ambiguous. Trimming pared 0 bases from V and 4 bases from J, leaving 26 bases between. Germline values: CDR1 SNHLY, CDR2 FYNNEI. The CDR3 is made up of 20 amino acids. CDR3 DNA: TGTGCCAGCAGTGAAGCGGGTAGTATAGTCGGTTACTATCCCGCAGATACGCAGTATTTT. It codes for CASSEAGSIVGYYPADTQYF.

The chain couples TRBV28 to TRBJ2-1; possibly TRBD1 for D (6 bases). V dropped 3 bases and J dropped 9 bases, with 15 bases sitting between them. Germline V gene sequence: CDR1 MDHEN, CDR2 SYDVKM. This CDR3 region has 14 residues. CDR3 sequence (DNA): TGTGCCAGCAGTTTGGGGGCCATTACGGTTGAGCAGTTCTTC. This sequence encodes CASSLGAITVEQFF.

The genes are TRBV29-1 and TRBJ2-3; 10 bases match TRBD1. Germline values: CDR1 SQVTM, CDR2 ANQGSEA. The CDR3 is 13 residues long. V shed 6 bases and J 5 bases; nucleotides not matched to a gene: 5. The CDR3 region is CSVGTGVKDTQYF. The CDR3 region has the DNA TGCAGCGTCGGGACAGGGGTTAAAGATACGCAGTATTTT.

This clone appeared a single time. V is TRBV7-8 and J is TRBJ2-6; 8 bases are shared with TRBD1. The CDR3 is 14 amino acids. Trimming cost V 7 bases and J 2 bases; bases outside gene matches: 1. Germline V lookup: CDR1 SGHVS, CDR2 FQNEAQ. The CDR3 loop reads CASTRGPGANVLTF. The DNA of the CDR3 is TGTGCCAGCACCAGGGGGCCTGGGGCCAACGTCCTGACTTTC.

This clone was seen more than once but under ten times. The chain joins TRBV5-4 to TRBJ2-5; D perhaps matches TRBD2 (6 bases). V was pared by 7 bases and J by 1 base, with 11 bases between. Germline CDR1 and CDR2: SGHNT and YYREEE (reference sequence). The CDR3 consists of 13 residues. The CDR3 sequence is CASRSGIQETQYF. The CDR3 nucleotides are TGTGCCAGCCGTAGCGGCATCCAAGAGACCCAGTACTTC. The complete variable domain, with remaining parts taken from reference TRBV5-4 and TRBJ2-5, reads ETGVTQSPTHLIKTRGQQVTLRCSSQSGHNTVSWYQQALGQGPQFIFQYYREEENGRGNFPPRFSGLQFPNYSSELNVNALELDDSALYLCASRSGIQETQYFGPGTRLLVL.

The chain combines TRBV10-3 with TRBJ2-5; maybe TRBD2 (5 bases). This CDR3 spans 14 amino acids. V shed 3 bases and J shed 2 bases, with 10 bases lying between them. Germline values: CDR1 ENHRY, CDR2 SYGVKD. The CDR3 DNA reads as TGTGCCATCAGTGACGCAACGGGGCAAGAGACCCAGTACTTC. Encoded protein: CAISDATGQETQYF.

This clone was observed a few times. This chain joins TRBV18 and TRBJ2-7; the D gene is possibly TRBD2 (7 bases). Germline V gene lookup returns CDR1 KGHSH and CDR2 LQKENI. Trimming took off 8 bases at V and 3 bases at J, with 17 bases between the two ends. The CDR3 has 14 amino acids. The CDR3 coding sequence is TGTGCCAGCCAGCGGGACAATAGTCACTACGAGCAGTACTTC. Its translation is CASQRDNSHYEQYF.